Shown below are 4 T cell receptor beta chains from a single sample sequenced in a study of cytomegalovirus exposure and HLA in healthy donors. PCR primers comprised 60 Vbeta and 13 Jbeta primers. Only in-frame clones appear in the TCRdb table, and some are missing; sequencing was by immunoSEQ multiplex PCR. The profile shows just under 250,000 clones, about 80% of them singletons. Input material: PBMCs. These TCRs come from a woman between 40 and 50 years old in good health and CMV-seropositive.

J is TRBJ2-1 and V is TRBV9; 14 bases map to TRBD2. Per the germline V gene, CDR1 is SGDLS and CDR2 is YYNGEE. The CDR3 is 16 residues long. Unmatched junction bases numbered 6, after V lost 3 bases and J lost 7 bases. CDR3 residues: CASSARLAGGGNEQFF. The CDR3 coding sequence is TGTGCCAGCAGCGCGCGACTAGCGGGAGGGGGTAATGAGCAGTTCTTC. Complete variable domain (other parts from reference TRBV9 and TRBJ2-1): DSGVTQTPKHLITATGQRVTLRCSPRSGDLSVYWYQQSLDQGLQFLIQYYNGEERAKGNILERFSAQQFPDLHSELNLSSLELGDSALYFCASSARLAGGGNEQFFGPGTRLTVL.

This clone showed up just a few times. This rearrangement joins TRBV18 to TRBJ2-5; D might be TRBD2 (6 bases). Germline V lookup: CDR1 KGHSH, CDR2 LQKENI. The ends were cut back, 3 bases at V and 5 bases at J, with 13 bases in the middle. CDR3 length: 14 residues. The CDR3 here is CASSPGPGRETQYF. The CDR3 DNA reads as TGTGCCAGCTCACCTGGACCGGGGAGGGAGACCCAGTACTTC.

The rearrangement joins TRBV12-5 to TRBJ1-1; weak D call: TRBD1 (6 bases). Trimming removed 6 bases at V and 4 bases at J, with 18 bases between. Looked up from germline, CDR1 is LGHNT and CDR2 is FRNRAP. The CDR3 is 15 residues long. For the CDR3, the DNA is TGTGCTAGTGGGCAAAAACAGGGCGGGGGCACTGAAGCTTTCTTT. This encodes CASGQKQGGGTEAFF.

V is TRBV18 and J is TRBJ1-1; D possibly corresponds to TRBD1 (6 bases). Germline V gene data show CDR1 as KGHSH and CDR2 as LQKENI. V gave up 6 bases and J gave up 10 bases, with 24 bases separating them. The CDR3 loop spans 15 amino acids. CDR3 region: CASSLDPQGPMRAFF. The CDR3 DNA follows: TGTGCCAGCTCCCTCGACCCCCAGGGGCCCATGAGAGCTTTCTTT.